The 24 T cell receptor beta chains given below trace back to one sample, sequenced in a study of blood T cell repertoires in COVID-19. Clones were sequenced by immunoSEQ multiplex PCR, and TCRdb holds only the in-frame ones, with some missing. There are 360,000 or so clones in the sample; 89% occur only once, and 3.5% to 4% lies in the top ten. Sequencing was done on a sample of peripheral blood. Receptors originate from a woman aged 55 to 70 with COVID-19, enrolled during active disease.

V usage is TRBV28 and J usage is TRBJ1-2; D remains unclear. CDR3 length equals 15 residues. Germline CDR1 is MDHEN and CDR2 is SYDVKM. Trimming pared 2 bases from V and 4 bases from J, leaving 14 bases between. The chain's CDR3 is CASSLDPGRFYGYTF. The DNA for the CDR3 is TGTGCCAGCAGTTTAGACCCGGGGAGATTCTATGGCTACACCTTC.

The chain is built from TRBV27 and TRBJ2-7, with D possibly matching TRBD2 (5 bases). V lost 2 bases, J lost 3 bases, and 20 bases lay in between. The CDR3 extends over 17 amino acids. Germline V gives CDR1 MNHEY, CDR2 SMNVEV (reference sequence). The CDR3 nucleotides are TGTGCCAGCAGTTTAGCCCCAATCGGGAACCGACACTACGAGCAGTACTTC. Residues: CASSLAPIGNRHYEQYF.

A single count supports this clone. J is TRBJ1-1 and V is TRBV6-5, with D unresolved. Germline V gene data show CDR1 as MNHEY and CDR2 as SVGAGI. The CDR3 loop spans 12 amino acids. Trimming stripped 6 bases from V and 10 bases from J, with 15 bases between. The CDR3 loop is CASRRNTGRAFF. The CDR3 DNA reads TGTGCCAGCAGGAGGAACACGGGGAGAGCTTTCTTT.

The chain links TRBV12-3 or TRBV12-4 to TRBJ2-5, with D uncertain. Gene TRBJ2-7 matches the end of the DNA better, so the J call may be wrong. The CDR3 is 12 residues long. CDR3 nucleotides: TGTGCCAGCAGTTCCGATTCCTACGAGCAGTACTTC. Encoded protein: CASSSDSYEQYF.

The chain couples TRBV5-1 to TRBJ2-5; the match to TRBD1 covers 7 bases. Germline assignment: CDR1 SGHRS and CDR2 YFSETQ. CDR3 length: 15 amino acids. With V trimmed by 0 bases and J by 3 bases, 5 bases remained unmatched. Written as DNA, the CDR3 is TGCGCCAGCAGCTTGGTTCCCGGGACAGAAGAGACCCAGTACTTC. It is translated as CASSLVPGTEETQYF.

This CDR3 is CASRLAGSGTDTQYF. CDR3 in DNA: TGTGCCAGCAGACTAGCGGGGTCCGGCACAGATACGCAGTATTTT. The chain combines TRBV6-5 with TRBJ2-3, with 10 bases identical to TRBD2. V lost 6 bases to trimming and J lost 1 base; unmatched junction nucleotides: 4. This CDR3 spans 15 amino acids. CDR1 is MNHEY and CDR2 is SVGAGI in the germline V gene.

V is TRBV4-1 and J is TRBJ1-2, with TRBD1 identical over 10 bases. The J segment lost 6 bases and the V segment lost 0 bases, leaving 4 bases of the junction unmatched. The CDR3 covers 15 residues. CDR1 and CDR2 from the germline V gene are MGHRA and YSYEKL. CDR3 amino acids: CASSQDWGQGNGYTF. In nucleotides, the CDR3 is TGCGCCAGCAGCCAAGATTGGGGACAGGGGAATGGCTACACCTTC.

This chain uses TRBV6-5 with TRBJ2-7, with 9 positions matching TRBD2. Germline CDR1 is MNHEY and CDR2 is SVGAGI. V gave up 6 bases and J gave up 6 bases; unmatched junction bases: 6. This CDR3 spans 13 amino acids. The chain's CDR3 is CASRPASGAEQYF. The CDR3 DNA follows: TGTGCCAGCAGGCCGGCTAGCGGGGCCGAGCAGTACTTC.

The genes are TRBV6-4 and TRBJ2-3; D remains unclear. CDR1 is MRHNA, CDR2 SNTAGT, per germline. V dropped 2 bases and J dropped 6 bases, with 9 bases sitting between them. CDR3 length: 13 amino acids. The CDR3 sequence: CASSDAGGDTQYF. CDR3 DNA sequence: TGTGCCAGCAGTGACGCAGGTGGGGATACGCAGTATTTT.

This chain joins TRBV30 and TRBJ1-3; 7 positions match TRBD1. The CDR3 has 13 amino acids. With V trimmed by 7 bases and J by 2 bases, 5 bases remained unmatched. Germline CDR1 and CDR2: GTSNPN and SVGIG (reference sequence). The CDR3: CAFSRGTGNTIYF. CDR3 bases: TGTGCCTTTTCCAGGGGGACTGGAAACACCATATATTTT.

Note on this clone: Other nucleotide sequences from this sample produce the same CDR3. The chain combines TRBV19 with TRBJ1-5; D not certain. The germline CDR1 and CDR2 sequences are LNHDA and SQIVND (reference sequence). The CDR3 is 13 residues long. Trimming stripped 4 bases from V and 2 bases from J, with 6 bases between. CDR3 DNA: TGTGCCAGTAGTACGAGGGGCAATCAGCCCCAGCATTTT. This translates into CASSTRGNQPQHF.

The chain combines TRBV12-3 or TRBV12-4 with TRBJ1-2; maybe TRBD1 (6 bases). The V end was cut by 5 bases, the J end by 4 bases, with 11 bases between. The CDR3 loop spans 13 amino acids. Here the CDR3 reads CASSNTGSYGYTF. CDR3 bases: TGTGCCAGCAGTAACACAGGGAGCTATGGCTACACCTTC.

This clone is a singleton in its sample. This sequence joins TRBV14 and TRBJ2-2; TRBD2 is a possible D gene (5 bases). V was clipped by 4 bases and J by 7 bases, with 10 bases between them. The CDR3 is made up of 13 amino acids. Germline assignment: CDR1 SGHDN and CDR2 FVKESK. CDR3 residues: CASSPRRVGELFF. As DNA, the CDR3 is TGTGCCAGCAGCCCCAGGCGGGTCGGGGAGCTGTTTTTT.

As DNA, the CDR3 is TGTGCCAGTAGTGGTAAAGACAGGGGAAACAATCAGCCCCAGCATTTT. Its translation: CASSGKDRGNNQPQHF. This chain joins TRBV19 and TRBJ1-5, with 8 bases lining up with TRBD1. After removal of 5 bases from V and 3 bases from J, the junction contained 9 bases not matched to a gene. Germline CDR1 is LNHDA and CDR2 is SQIVND (reference sequence). This CDR3 has 16 residues. Full variable domain (outside the CDR3, taken from reference TRBV19 and TRBJ1-5): DGGITQSPKYLFRKEGQNVTLSCEQNLNHDAMYWYRQDPGQGLRLIYYSQIVNDFQKGDIAEGYSVSREKKESFPLTVTSAQKNPTAFYLCASSGKDRGNNQPQHFGDGTRLSIL.

V usage is TRBV3-1 (or the pseudogene TRBV3-2) and J usage is TRBJ2-1; D might be TRBD1 (5 bases). The length of the CDR3 is 15 residues. Germline assignment: CDR1 LGHDT and CDR2 YNNKEL (reference sequence). The ends were cut back, 4 bases at V and 6 bases at J, with 16 bases in the middle. This CDR3 is CASSRVRTISNEQFF. The CDR3 region has the DNA TGTGCCAGCAGCCGAGTTCGGACAATCTCCAATGAGCAGTTCTTC.

This clone was picked up one time. The V gene is TRBV7-3, the J gene TRBJ1-1; a weak D match, TRBD1 (5 bases). The germline V gene has CDR1 SGHTA and CDR2 FQGTGA. The length of the CDR3 is 14 residues. V lost 1 base to trimming and J lost 1 base, with 7 bases between them. The CDR3 protein is CASSLMGGNTEAFF. CDR3 nucleotides: TGTGCCAGCAGCTTAATGGGGGGGAACACTGAAGCTTTCTTT.

This chain links TRBV5-4 with TRBJ2-1, with TRBD2 matching 12 bases. Germline V CDR1 and CDR2: SGHNT, YYREEE (reference sequence). The CDR3 spans 15 residues. V shed 4 bases and J 5 bases; nucleotides not matched to a gene: 4. This CDR3 is CASSPRLAGDNEQFF. The CDR3, as DNA: TGTGCCAGCAGCCCAAGACTAGCGGGGGACAATGAGCAGTTCTTC.

On this clone: In the same sample, other DNA sequences code for this CDR3. The CDR3 DNA reads TGTGCCAGCAGTCGCGACAGAAATTCACCCCTCCACTTT. Protein: CASSRDRNSPLHF. The J gene is TRBJ1-6, the V gene TRBV12-3 or TRBV12-4; TRBD1 might be the D (5 bases). V lost 5 bases and J lost 7, with 9 bases in between. CDR3 length equals 13 residues.

The rearrangement joins TRBV4-1 to TRBJ2-1; 9 bases fit TRBD2. CDR1 and CDR2 from the germline V gene are MGHRA and YSYEKL. V shed 1 base, J shed 5 bases, and the junction held 6 bases outside the gene matches. CDR3 length: 16 amino acids. The CDR3 sequence: CASSQGAGGQNNEQFF. DNA for the CDR3: TGCGCCAGCAGCCAAGGGGCGGGGGGGCAGAACAATGAGCAGTTCTTC.

The chain combines TRBV7-9 with TRBJ1-1; a possible D gene is TRBD1 (6 bases). V dropped 4 bases and J dropped 1 base, with 16 bases sitting between them. The CDR3 length is 16 residues. Germline CDR1 and CDR2: SEHNR and FQNEAQ (reference sequence). CDR3 residues: CASSSTDGGRNTEAFF. The CDR3 region has the DNA TGTGCCAGCAGCTCTACCGATGGGGGCAGGAACACTGAAGCTTTCTTT.

This chain uses TRBV7-6 with TRBJ1-5; tentative D call: TRBD1 (5 bases). Germline values: CDR1 SGHVS, CDR2 FNYEAQ. This CDR3 contains 12 residues. Deletions cut 3 bases from V and 7 bases from J, with 7 bases between. CDR3 sequence (DNA): TGTGCCAGCAGCTTTTACAGGCAGCCCCAGCATTTT. Protein product: CASSFYRQPQHF.

The chain recombines TRBV27 with TRBJ1-6; TRBD1 matches 9 bases. The CDR3 has 14 residues. Germline CDR1 and CDR2: MNHEY and SMNVEV (reference sequence). J was trimmed by 8 bases and V by 8 bases; bases with no gene match: 7. CDR3 in DNA: TGTGCCAGCTCTCCGGGACAGGGTTATTCACCCCTCCACTTT. This encodes CASSPGQGYSPLHF.

The genes are TRBV6-5 and TRBJ2-2; D is perhaps TRBD2 (6 bases). V was trimmed by 2 bases and J by 6 bases, leaving 16 bases between them. This CDR3 has 16 amino acids. Germline values: CDR1 MNHEY, CDR2 SVGAGI. The CDR3 reads CASSYGSSGRPGELFF. In nucleotides, the CDR3 is TGTGCCAGCAGTTACGGTTCTTCAGGGAGGCCCGGGGAGCTGTTTTTT.

This clone has only a few counts. The J gene is TRBJ1-1, the V gene TRBV10-1, with a possible D match to TRBD1 (5 bases). The ends were cut back, 3 bases at V and 4 bases at J, with 9 bases in the middle. The CDR3 totals 13 residues. Germline V CDR1 and CDR2: WNHNN, SYGVQD (reference sequence). The CDR3 region is CASSDQGPTEAFF. In DNA, the CDR3 is TGCGCCAGCAGTGATCAGGGTCCCACTGAAGCTTTCTTT.